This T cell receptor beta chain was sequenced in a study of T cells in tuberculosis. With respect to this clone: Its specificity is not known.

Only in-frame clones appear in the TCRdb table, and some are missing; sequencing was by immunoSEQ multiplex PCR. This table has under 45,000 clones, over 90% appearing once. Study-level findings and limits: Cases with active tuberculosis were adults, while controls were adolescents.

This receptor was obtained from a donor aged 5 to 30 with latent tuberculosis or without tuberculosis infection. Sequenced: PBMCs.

CDR3 sequence: CASSLGGVPDEQYF. CDR3 bases: TGTGCCAGCAGCCTGGGGGGGGTCCCCGACGAGCAGTACTTC. The chain uses TRBV7-8 and TRBJ2-7; 7 nucleotides align to TRBD2. Trimming at V came to 5 bases and at J to 5 bases, leaving 9 bases not matched to a gene. The germline gives CDR1 SGHVS, CDR2 FQNEAQ. The CDR3 spans 14 residues.